This T cell receptor beta chain was profiled in a study of cytomegalovirus exposure and HLA in healthy donors. Study as a whole: T cells numbering around 190 million yielded 95 million to 140 million unique TCR beta sequences in an earlier analysis.

Of note for this clone: Its antigen is still unknown.

Study-wide points: Based on reports, TCR beta sequences accurately predicted HLA-A and HLA-B alleles for most subjects. What a later analysis reportedly showed was that an Asian-associated ancestry cluster had fewer N-insertions than the approximately 700-donor mean.

The length of the CDR3 is 15 residues. The V end was cut by 3 bases, the J end by 0 bases, with 10 bases between. In germline, CDR1 is SGDLS, CDR2 YYNGEE. The PCR used 60 Vbeta and 13 Jbeta primers. Assay: immunoSEQ multiplex PCR; the TCRdb copy retains only in-frame clones and omits some. This repertoire includes around 65,000 clones. Sequenced: PBMCs. V usage is TRBV9 and J usage is TRBJ1-3; D gene ambiguous. The sequence came from a man aged 25 to 40 in good health and CMV-seropositive. CDR3 protein: CASSAPSYSGNTIYF. In DNA form, the CDR3 reads TGTGCCAGCAGCGCCCCATCCTACTCTGGAAACACCATATATTTT.